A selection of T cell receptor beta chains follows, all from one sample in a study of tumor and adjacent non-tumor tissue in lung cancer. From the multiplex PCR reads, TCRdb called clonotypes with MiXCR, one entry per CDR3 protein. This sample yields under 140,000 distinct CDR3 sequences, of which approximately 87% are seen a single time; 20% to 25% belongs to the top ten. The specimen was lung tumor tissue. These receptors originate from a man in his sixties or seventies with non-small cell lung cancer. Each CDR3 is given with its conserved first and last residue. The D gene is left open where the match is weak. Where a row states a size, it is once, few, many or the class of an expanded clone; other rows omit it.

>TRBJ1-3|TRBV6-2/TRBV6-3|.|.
TGTGTCAGCAGTTACGGGCGGGAAGACTCTGGAAACACCATATATTTT
CVSSYGREDSGNTIYF
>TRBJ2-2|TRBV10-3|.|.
TGTGTCATCAGCATAGTAAACACCGGGGAGCTGTTTTTT
CVISIVNTGELFF
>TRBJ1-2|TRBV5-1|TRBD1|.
TGCGCCAGCAGCACATCGGGACAGGGAACTGGTCGCTACACCTTC
CASSTSGQGTGRYTF
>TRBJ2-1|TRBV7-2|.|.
TGTACCAGCAGCTTAGCTCTGGGAGCCCGGGTTCGGGAGCAGTTCTTC
CTSSLALGARVREQFF
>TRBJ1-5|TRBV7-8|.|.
TGTGCCAGCAGCTTATTTAGGGGGGGGAGGCGGGGAAATAATCAGCCCCAGCATTTT
CASSLFRGGRRGNNQPQHF
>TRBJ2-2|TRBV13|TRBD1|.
TGTGCCAGTAGCTTAGGGACAGGTTCGGTCACCGGGGAGCCGTTTTTT
CASSLGTGSVTGEPFF
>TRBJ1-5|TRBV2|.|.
TGTGCCAGCAGGCTAGCGGGAGCTTCCACAAATACGCAGCATTTT
CASRLAGASTNTQHF
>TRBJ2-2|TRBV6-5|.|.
TGTGTCGGTAGTTACCGGGCCATGAACACCGTGGAGCTGTTTTTT
CVGSYRAMNTVELFF
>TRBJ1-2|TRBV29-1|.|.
TGCAACGTTCTCCGGACGGGAGCCTATGGCTTCACCTTC
CNVLRTGAYGFTF
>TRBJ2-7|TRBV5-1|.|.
TGCGCCAGCGCCCAGGCCCCTCCGGCCTACAAGCAGTACTTC
CASAQAPPAYKQYF
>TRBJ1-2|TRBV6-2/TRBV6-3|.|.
TGTGCCAACAGTTACGGTCACAGTCTCTTGAACTATGGCTACACCTTC
CANSYGHSLLNYGYTF
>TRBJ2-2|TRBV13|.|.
TGTGCCAGCAGCTTAGGGACAGGTTCGGTGACCGGGGACCTGTTTTTT
CASSLGTGSVTGDLFF
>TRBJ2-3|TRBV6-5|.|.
TGTGCCAGCGACCCTGTCGCAGGGCGGACAGATACGCAGTATTTT
CASDPVAGRTDTQYF
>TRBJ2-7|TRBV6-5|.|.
TGTATCAGCAGTTACGTTGACTATAGCTACGAGCAGTACTTC
CISSYVDYSYEQYF
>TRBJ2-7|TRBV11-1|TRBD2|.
TGTGCCAGCAGCCGGGACTACCTCTACGAGCAGTACTTC
CASSRDYLYEQYF
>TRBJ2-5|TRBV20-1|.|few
TGCGGTGCCGCCGGGACTGCGAAATCGAGCCAGTACTTC
CGAAGTAKSSQYF
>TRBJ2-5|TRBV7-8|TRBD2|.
TGTGCCAGCAGCTTAGCGTCGAGTAGAACTGGGGGGGAAACCCAGTACTTC
CASSLASSRTGGETQYF
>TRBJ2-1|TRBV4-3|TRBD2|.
TGCGCCAGCAGCCAATTCACCACTTTCGGGACTAGTGACGTCTATAATGAGCAGTTCTTC
CASSQFTTFGTSDVYNEQFF
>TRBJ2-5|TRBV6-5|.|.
TGTGCCAGCGGACGTACTAGATCTGAGACCCACTACTTC
CASGRTRSETHYF
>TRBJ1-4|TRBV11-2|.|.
TGTGCCAGAAGCTTAGTAGACGGAACGTCTAATGAAAAACTGTTTTTT
CARSLVDGTSNEKLFF
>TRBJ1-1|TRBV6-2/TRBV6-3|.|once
TGTGCCAGCAGTGAGACAGTGAACACTGTAGCTTTCTTT
CASSETVNTVAFF
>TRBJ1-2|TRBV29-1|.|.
TGCAGCGTTGGATCCCCGGGATACGGGGGACATGGCTACACCTTC
CSVGSPGYGGHGYTF
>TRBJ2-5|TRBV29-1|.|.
TGCAGCGTGGCCGACAGGTTCCAAGAGACCTACTGCTTC
CSVADRFQETYCF
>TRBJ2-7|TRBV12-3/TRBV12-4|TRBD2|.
TGTTCCAGCAGTTTTCGACTAGCGGCAACGAGCTCCTACGAGCAGTACTTC
CSSSFRLAATSSYEQYF
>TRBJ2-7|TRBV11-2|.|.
TGTACCAGCAACTTAGACCAGGGGTGCAGGTACGAACAGTACTTC
CTSNLDQGCRYEQYF
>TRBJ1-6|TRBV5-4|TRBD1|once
TGTGCCAGCAGCACCGGGACAGGGGGAGGGATTAATTCACCCATCCTCTTT
CASSTGTGGGINSPILF
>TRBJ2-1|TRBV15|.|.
TGTGCCACCAGCAGAGGCCAGATGGGGTACAAAGAGCAGTTCTTC
CATSRGQMGYKEQFF
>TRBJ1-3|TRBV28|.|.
TGTGCCAGCAGAGCAGTGGGAGACACCATATATTTT
CASRAVGDTIYF
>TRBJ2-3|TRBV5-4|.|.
TGTGCCAGAAGCGAAGGGACTTTAAGCACAGATACGCAGTATTTT
CARSEGTLSTDTQYF
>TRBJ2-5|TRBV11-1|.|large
TGTGCCAGCAGCCTGGGTAGGACTAATCAAGAGACCCAGTACTTC
CASSLGRTNQETQYF
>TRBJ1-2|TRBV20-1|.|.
TGCAGTGTTAGAGATCCCAGGGACTATAACTATGGCTACACCTTC
CSVRDPRDYNYGYTF
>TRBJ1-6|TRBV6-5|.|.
TGTGCTTGCAGTTATTCCGACGATAAAAATTCACCCCTCCACTTT
CACSYSDDKNSPLHF
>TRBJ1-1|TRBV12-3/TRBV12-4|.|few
TGTACCAGTAGTCTGACAATCGTCACTGAAGCTTTCTTT
CTSSLTIVTEAFF
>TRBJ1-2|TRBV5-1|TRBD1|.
TGCGCCAGCAGCACAACGAGACAGGGAGCTGGTGGCTACACCTTC
CASSTTRQGAGGYTF
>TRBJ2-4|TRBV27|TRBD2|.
TGTACCAGCAGTCCCAGACGACTAGCGGTAGCCAAAAACATTCAGTACTTC
CTSSPRRLAVAKNIQYF
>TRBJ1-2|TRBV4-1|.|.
TGCGCCAACAGCCAGTACGATGGGGGGGATTTGGATGGCTACACCTTC
CANSQYDGGDLDGYTF
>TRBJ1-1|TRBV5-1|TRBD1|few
TGCGCCAGCAGCTTGATGACAGGGAGGACTGAAGCTTTCTTT
CASSLMTGRTEAFF
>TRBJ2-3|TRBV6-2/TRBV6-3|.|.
TGTGCCAGTAGTGGGCACATGGGGAATACGCATTATTTT
CASSGHMGNTHYF
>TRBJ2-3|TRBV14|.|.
TGTTCCAGCAGCCCGGGAGATGAAGATACGCAGTATTTT
CSSSPGDEDTQYF
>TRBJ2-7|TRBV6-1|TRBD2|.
TGCGCCAGCAGTACGACTAGCGGCTCCTTCAAGCAGTACTTC
CASSTTSGSFKQYF
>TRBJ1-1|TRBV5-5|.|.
TGTGCCAGCAGTTACAAGGCGGGACGGGGGGCGGGTATGACTGATGCTTTCTTT
CASSYKAGRGAGMTDAFF
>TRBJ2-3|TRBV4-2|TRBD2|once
TGTGCCATCAGCCTTTTGGGTAGCGGGACGGAAGATACTCAGTATTTT
CAISLLGSGTEDTQYF
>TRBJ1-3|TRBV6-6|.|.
TGTGTCAGCAGTTTGGTTGGGACGGCCAACTCTGGAAACACTATATATTTT
CVSSLVGTANSGNTIYF
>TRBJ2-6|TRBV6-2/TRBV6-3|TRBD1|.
TGTGCCAGCAGGACAGGGGTGTTGATCTCTGGGGCCAACATCCTGACTTTC
CASRTGVLISGANILTF
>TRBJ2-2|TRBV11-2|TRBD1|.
TGTGCCAGCAGCTTAGCGGGCACAGGGGTTACCAGGGAGCTGTTTTTT
CASSLAGTGVTRELFF
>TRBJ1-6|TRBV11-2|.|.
TGTGCCAGCAGCACCAGGGCCGGGGGTTCGACCTATAATTCACCCCTCCACTTT
CASSTRAGGSTYNSPLHF
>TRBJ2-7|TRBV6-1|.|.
TGTGTCATCAAGGGAGTTGCCTCCTACGAGCAGTACTTC
CVIKGVASYEQYF
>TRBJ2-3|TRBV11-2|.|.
TGTGCCACGTCTGATCGGAACACAGATATGCAGTATTTT
CATSDRNTDMQYF
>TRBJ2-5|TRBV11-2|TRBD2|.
TGTGCCGGGGGGGCGCCTAGCGGGTTCCAAGAGACCCAGTACTTC
CAGGAPSGFQETQYF
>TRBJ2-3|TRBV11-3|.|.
TGTGTCAGCACCAGTCGGCAAGTAAGCACAGATACGCAGTATTTT
CVSTSRQVSTDTQYF
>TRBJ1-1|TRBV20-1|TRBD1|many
TGCAGTGCTGGGGGCAGGGGGCAGGACACTGAAGCTTTCTTT
CSAGGRGQDTEAFF
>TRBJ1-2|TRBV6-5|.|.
TGTGCCAGCAGTGCTACAGGGATAGGCGCTTATGGGTTCACCTTC
CASSATGIGAYGFTF
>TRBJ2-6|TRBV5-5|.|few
TGTGCCAGCAGCTTGGCCAGTAGACTCTCTGGGGCCAACGTCCTGACTTTC
CASSLASRLSGANVLTF
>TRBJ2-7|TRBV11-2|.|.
TGTGCCATCGGCGGGAACAGCATAAGCTACGGGCAGTACTTC
CAIGGNSISYGQYF